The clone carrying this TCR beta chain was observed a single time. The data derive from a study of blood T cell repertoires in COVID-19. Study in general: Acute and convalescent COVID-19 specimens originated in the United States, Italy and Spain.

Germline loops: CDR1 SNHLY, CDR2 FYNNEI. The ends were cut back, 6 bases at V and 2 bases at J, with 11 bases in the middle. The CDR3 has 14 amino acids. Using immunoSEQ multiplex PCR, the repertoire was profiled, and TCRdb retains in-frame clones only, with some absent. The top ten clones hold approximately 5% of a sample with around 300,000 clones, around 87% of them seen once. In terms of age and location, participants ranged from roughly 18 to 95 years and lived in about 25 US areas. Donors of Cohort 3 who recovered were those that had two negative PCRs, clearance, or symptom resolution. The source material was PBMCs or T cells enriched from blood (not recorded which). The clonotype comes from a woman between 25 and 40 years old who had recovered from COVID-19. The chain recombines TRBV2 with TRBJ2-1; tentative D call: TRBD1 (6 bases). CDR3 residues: CASSPRTAYNEQFF. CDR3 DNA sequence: TGTGCCAGCAGCCCTCGGACAGCCTACAATGAGCAGTTCTTC.